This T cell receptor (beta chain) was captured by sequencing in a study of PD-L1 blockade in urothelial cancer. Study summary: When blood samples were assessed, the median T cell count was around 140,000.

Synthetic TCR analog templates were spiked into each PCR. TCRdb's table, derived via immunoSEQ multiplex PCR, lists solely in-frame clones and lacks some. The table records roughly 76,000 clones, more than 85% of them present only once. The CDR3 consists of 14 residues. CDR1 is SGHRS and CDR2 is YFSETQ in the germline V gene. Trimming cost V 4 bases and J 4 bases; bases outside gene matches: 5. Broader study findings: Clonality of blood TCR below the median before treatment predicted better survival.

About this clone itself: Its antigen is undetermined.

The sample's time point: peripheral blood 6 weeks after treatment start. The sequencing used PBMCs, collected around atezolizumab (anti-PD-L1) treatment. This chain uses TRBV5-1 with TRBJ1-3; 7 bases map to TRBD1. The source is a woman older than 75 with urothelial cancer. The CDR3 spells CASSPTGDGNTIYF. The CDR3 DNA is TGCGCCAGCAGCCCAACAGGGGACGGAAACACCATATATTTT. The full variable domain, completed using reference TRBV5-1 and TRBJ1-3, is KAGVTQTPRYLIKTRGQQVTLSCSPISGHRSVSWYQQTPGQGLQFLFEYFSETQRNKGNFPGRFSGRQFSNSRSEMNVSTLELGDSALYLCASSPTGDGNTIYFGEGSWLTVV.